This T cell receptor (beta chain) emerged from a study of vaccination effects on CD4 cells after COVID-19. Background on the study: Samples that were drawn after vaccination came a median of 72 days after the second dose.

Trimming pared 0 bases from V and 4 bases from J, leaving 10 bases between. The CDR3 totals 14 residues. Germline lookup yields CDR1 SGHRS and CDR2 YFSETQ. CD4+ T cells specific for antigen were expanded with viral peptide pools by the ViraFEST assay before sequencing. Subsequent to a culture period of nine to ten days, CD4+ T cells were isolated. Participants each got two BNT162b2 or mRNA-1273 vaccine doses. None of these healthy vaccinees had been infected with SARS-CoV-2 before vaccination. Each well held about 2 million PBMC cultured with around 10 ug/ml peptides and 7.5 to 10 IU/ml IL-2. The authors exchanged half the medium for IL-2 medium on days 3 and 7. Sequencing was performed with immunoSEQ multiplex PCR; in TCRdb, only in-frame clones are kept and a portion is missing. Of over 60,000 clones listed, about 74% are singletons. Regarding this clone: What it binds is unknown.

The material was CD4+ T cells from PBMCs cultured with HCoV-229E spike peptides, obtained after COVID-19 vaccination. V usage is TRBV5-1 and J usage is TRBJ1-1; D possibly corresponds to TRBD1 (5 bases). The receptor comes from a human donor who received a COVID-19 vaccine. The CDR3: CASSLAGGSTEAFF. CDR3 bases: TGCGCCAGCAGCTTGGCCGGGGGGAGCACTGAAGCTTTCTTT.